The source of this TCR beta chain is a study of T-cell reconstitution after alpha-beta-depleted transplantation in children. Unique molecular identifiers were used in preparing the TCRbeta library. TCRdb used MiXCR to reprocess the PCR reads, holding one entry per CDR3 protein. The sample contains 600,000 or so distinct CDR3 sequences, roughly 24% of which appear only once. Germline V gives CDR1 DFQATT, CDR2 SNEGSKA (reference sequence). This CDR3 is 13 amino acids long. Trimming cost V 3 bases and J 6 bases; bases outside gene matches: 6. General study findings and limits: Expanded clones from the graft, numbering several hundred, reportedly supplied alpha-beta T cells about two months after transplant. Several patients had high TCRbeta diversity at day 60; it came from surviving recipient T cells and thymic progenitors. One year after transplant, T-cell counts and diversity came mostly from newly produced T cells.

Comments on this clonotype: Its matching antigen is unknown.

This clonotype was sampled from a boy in the first two years of life who had a stem cell transplant for acute myeloid leukemia, so the T cells may come from the graft donor. V gene TRBV20-1 combines with J gene TRBJ1-1, with 8 bases that match TRBD1. The sequenced sample was PBMCs, mostly from graft donor cells, obtained 360 days after TCRalphabeta/CD19-depleted stem cell transplant. CDR3 sequence (DNA): TGCAGTGCTAGTGACCAGGGGGCGGCTGAAGCTTTCTTT. The encoded protein is CSASDQGAAEAFF.